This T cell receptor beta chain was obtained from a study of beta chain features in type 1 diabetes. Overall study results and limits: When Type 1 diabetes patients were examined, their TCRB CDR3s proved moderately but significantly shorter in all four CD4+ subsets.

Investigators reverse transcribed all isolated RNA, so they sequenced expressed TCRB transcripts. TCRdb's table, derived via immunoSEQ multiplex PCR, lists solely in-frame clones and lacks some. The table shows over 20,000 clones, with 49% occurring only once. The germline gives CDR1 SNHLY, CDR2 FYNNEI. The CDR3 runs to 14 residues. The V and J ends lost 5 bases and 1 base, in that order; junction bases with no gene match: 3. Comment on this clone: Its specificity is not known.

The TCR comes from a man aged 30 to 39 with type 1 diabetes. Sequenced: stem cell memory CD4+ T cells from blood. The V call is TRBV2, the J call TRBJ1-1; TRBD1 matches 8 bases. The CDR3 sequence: CASSFDRGNTEAFF. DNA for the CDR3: TGTGCCAGCAGTTTTGACAGGGGGAACACTGAAGCTTTCTTT.